The 26 T cell receptor beta chains below all came from one sample that was sequenced in a study of cytotoxic CD8 clonotypes in ibrutinib-treated CLL. Libraries were prepared by immunoSEQ multiplex PCR; TCRdb keeps only in-frame clonotypes and omits some of them. The sample shows about 200,000 clones, around 70% of them seen only once. The specimen was PBMCs, collected after 24 months of ibrutinib treatment. The receptors originated from a human donor with chronic lymphocytic leukemia.

The chain carries TRBV7-2 and TRBJ2-7; the match to TRBD2 covers 8 bases. The germline V gene has CDR1 SGHTA and CDR2 FQGNSA. J gave up 0 bases and V 0 bases, and 4 bases lay outside the gene matches. This CDR3 comprises 16 residues. This CDR3 is CASSLAPGGLSYEQYF. CDR3 DNA: TGTGCCAGCAGCTTAGCGCCGGGAGGGCTCTCCTACGAGCAGTACTTC.

The chain employs TRBV4-1 and TRBJ1-5, with a possible D match to TRBD1 (6 bases). The CDR3 loop spans 16 amino acids. CDR1 and CDR2 from the germline V gene are MGHRA and YSYEKL. The V end lost 4 bases, the J end lost 9 bases, and 22 bases lay between the germline ends. The CDR3 DNA reads as TGCGCCAGCAGCCCTGGAATAGCCGACAGGCTGTGGCCCCAGCATTTT. Protein sequence: CASSPGIADRLWPQHF.

The chain links TRBV27 to TRBJ1-2; tentative D call: TRBD1 (5 bases). Between the trimmed V and J ends, which lost 4 bases and 8 bases, there was a span of 11 bases. This CDR3 spans 12 amino acids. The V gene's germline CDR1 is MNHEY and CDR2 SMNVEV (reference sequence). CDR3 bases: TGTGCCAGCAGTTCCACCAGGGCCGGCTACACCTTC. Its translation is CASSSTRAGYTF.

The V and J genes are TRBV5-1 and TRBJ1-3, with D hard to call. Trimming cost V 1 base and J 7 bases, with 18 bases left between them. Germline V CDR1 and CDR2: SGHRS, YFSETQ. The CDR3 sequence is 16 residues long. The CDR3: CASSLSTTLGGNTIYF. The CDR3 DNA sequence: TGCGCCAGCAGCTTGTCTACCACCTTGGGAGGGAACACCATATATTTT.

The chain carries TRBV9 and TRBJ1-3, with unresolved D. The germline CDR1 and CDR2 sequences are SGDLS and YYNGEE. V was clipped by 0 bases and J by 0 bases, with 7 bases between them. The CDR3 loop spans 15 amino acids. The CDR3 sequence is CASSVGTNSGNTIYF. CDR3 sequence (DNA): TGTGCCAGCAGCGTAGGGACTAACTCTGGAAACACCATATATTTT.

The chain joins TRBV18 to TRBJ1-1; D may be TRBD1 (6 bases). CDR1 and CDR2 from the germline V gene are KGHSH and LQKENI. V was shortened by 4 bases and J by 7 bases, with 13 bases between the two germline ends. The CDR3 is 13 amino acids. The CDR3 loop is CASSQGEIGEAFF. The CDR3 nucleotides are TGTGCCAGCTCACAGGGGGAGATCGGTGAAGCTTTCTTT.

In this sample, this clone turned up once. The V and J genes are TRBV18 and TRBJ1-5, with TRBD1 identical over 7 bases. The CDR3 spans 14 residues. The trim removed 3 bases at V and 7 bases at J, leaving 6 bases unmatched. Germline CDR1 KGHSH, CDR2 LQKENI. The CDR3 sequence is CASSPTGVGQPQHF. In nucleotides, the CDR3 is TGTGCCAGCTCACCCACAGGGGTCGGCCAGCCCCAGCATTTT.

This chain connects TRBV4-3 to TRBJ2-7; no reliable D call. Trimming stripped 0 bases from V and 2 bases from J, with 8 bases between. The CDR3 totals 14 residues. Germline V gives CDR1 LGHNA, CDR2 YSLEER. The CDR3 nucleotides are TGCGCCAGCAGCCAAGACCACCGGGCCTACGAGCAGTACTTC. Its protein is CASSQDHRAYEQYF.

The chain joins TRBV11-2 to TRBJ2-1; the match to TRBD2 covers 10 bases. The CDR3 is made up of 15 amino acids. Per germline, CDR1 SGHAT and CDR2 FQNNGV. Trimming took 5 bases from V and 3 from J; bases not matched to a gene: 4. The CDR3 loop reads CASSQLAGSYNEQFF. For the CDR3, the DNA is TGTGCCAGCAGCCAACTAGCGGGAAGCTACAATGAGCAGTTCTTC.

The V and J genes are TRBV6-5 and TRBJ2-1; TRBD1 agrees at 10 bases. CDR3 size: 15 residues. The trim removed 4 bases at V and 5 bases at J, leaving 5 bases unmatched. CDR1 MNHEY and CDR2 SVGAGI come from the germline V gene. CDR3 nucleotides: TGTGCCAGCAGTTCCCGGACAGGGGGTCACAATGAGCAGTTCTTC. Translated: CASSSRTGGHNEQFF.

This chain connects TRBV15 to TRBJ2-1, with D possibly called TRBD1 or TRBD2 (5 bases each). The length of the CDR3 is 17 residues. Trimming pared 0 bases from V and 4 bases from J, leaving 16 bases between. Germline loops: CDR1 LNHNV, CDR2 YYDKDF (reference sequence). CDR3 sequence (DNA): TGTGCCACCAGCAGAGATCCTCCGGGGCGGCGGTACAATGAGCAGTTCTTC. This codes for CATSRDPPGRRYNEQFF. Complete variable domain (other parts from reference TRBV15 and TRBJ2-1): DAMVIQNPRYQVTQFGKPVTLSCSQTLNHNVMYWYQQKSSQAPKLLFHYYDKDFNNEADTPDNFQSRRPNTSFCFLDIRSPGLGDTAMYLCATSRDPPGRRYNEQFFGPGTRLTVL.

The V call is TRBV7-2, the J call TRBJ2-1; the D call may be TRBD1 or TRBD2 (5 bases each). The CDR3 length is 14 residues. The V end was cut by 5 bases, the J end by 7 bases, with 15 bases between. Germline V gene lookup returns CDR1 SGHTA and CDR2 FQGNSA. In nucleotides, the CDR3 is TGTGCCAGCAGCCCGGGACGCCGCAGGAATGAGCAGTTCTTC. It codes for CASSPGRRRNEQFF. The variable domain in full, completed from reference TRBV7-2 and TRBJ2-1, reads GAGVSQSPSNKVTEKGKDVELRCDPISGHTALYWYRQSLGQGLEFLIYFQGNSAPDKSGLPSDRFSAERTGGSVSTLTIQRTQQEDSAVYLCASSPGRRRNEQFFGPGTRLTVL.

The J gene is TRBJ1-2, the V gene TRBV27; 7 bases fit TRBD1. CDR3 size: 13 residues. Germline CDR1 and CDR2: MNHEY and SMNVEV (reference sequence). Unmatched junction bases numbered 6, after V lost 7 bases and J lost 4 bases. CDR3 in amino acids: CASTGRQGYGYTF. CDR3 coding DNA: TGTGCCAGCACCGGAAGACAGGGCTATGGCTACACCTTC.

J is TRBJ2-3 and V is TRBV4-3, with D perhaps TRBD2 (6 bases). The CDR3 has 16 amino acids. The germline V gene has CDR1 LGHNA and CDR2 YSLEER. V dropped 0 bases and J dropped 0 bases, with 10 bases sitting between them. CDR3: CASSQDTGLSTDTQYF. The CDR3 DNA sequence: TGCGCCAGCAGCCAAGATACTGGACTAAGCACAGATACGCAGTATTTT.

V is TRBV4-3 and J is TRBJ2-1, with D unclear. Germline V gives CDR1 LGHNA, CDR2 YSLEER. V lost 6 bases to trimming and J lost 5 bases, with 14 bases between them. This CDR3 has 14 residues. CDR3 residues: CASSQTDQHNEQFF. The CDR3 coding sequence is TGCGCCAGCAGTCAAACAGACCAACACAATGAGCAGTTCTTC.

This chain links TRBV7-8 with TRBJ2-1; 10 nucleotides match TRBD2. V lost 6 bases, J lost 4 bases, and 12 bases stayed unmatched. This CDR3 is 17 amino acids long. Germline loops: CDR1 SGHVS, CDR2 FQNEAQ. CDR3 DNA sequence: TGTGCCAGCAGTCAACCCGCCAGGACTAGCGGATACAATGAGCAGTTCTTC. This encodes CASSQPARTSGYNEQFF.

V is TRBV15 and J is TRBJ2-5; TRBD2 agrees at 16 bases. V dropped 5 bases and J dropped 4; count of bases not matched to a gene: 7. The germline V gene encodes CDR1 LNHNV and CDR2 YYDKDF (reference sequence). This CDR3 is 17 amino acids long. CDR3 region: CATSAGTSGRARETQYF. CDR3 bases: TGTGCCACCAGCGCAGGGACTAGCGGGAGGGCCCGAGAGACCCAGTACTTC.

The CDR3 region has the DNA TGTGCCAGTGTTTTGCGGCTCTATTCAGAGACCCAGTACTTC. Protein product: CASVLRLYSETQYF. This chain connects TRBV6-1 to TRBJ2-5; D is unresolved. Germline assignment: CDR1 MNHNS and CDR2 SASEGT. The CDR3 sequence is 14 residues long. Trimming shortened V by 9 bases and J by 4 bases, and 18 bases separated the two germline ends.

The V and J genes are TRBV29-1 and TRBJ2-1; D is undetermined. This CDR3 comprises 11 residues. CDR1 and CDR2 from the germline V gene are SQVTM and ANQGSEA. Trimming took 4 bases from V and 7 from J, leaving 8 bases between them. The chain's CDR3 is CSVGGKNEQFF. CDR3 bases: TGCAGCGTTGGGGGAAAGAATGAGCAGTTCTTC.

CDR3 DNA sequence: TGTGCCAGCAGTCCCCAACTGGGACCAACGGGACAGGGCCGCACAGATACGCAGTATTTT. The encoded protein is CASSPQLGPTGQGRTDTQYF. V and J are TRBV27 and TRBJ2-3; 9 bases fit TRBD1. There are 20 residues in the CDR3. The junction had 19 bases not matched to a gene; V was cut back by 5 bases and J by 1 base. The germline gives CDR1 MNHEY, CDR2 SMNVEV (reference sequence).

This clone was seen at least ten times. This rearrangement joins TRBV2 to TRBJ1-2, with D possibly matching TRBD1 (5 bases). Trimming took off 5 bases at V and 7 bases at J, with 14 bases between the two ends. CDR1 is SNHLY and CDR2 is FYNNEI in the germline V gene. This CDR3 spans 13 amino acids. In DNA form, the CDR3 reads TGTGCCAGCAGTTTAGGGGTATTGAGTGGCTACACCTTC. Its protein product is CASSLGVLSGYTF. The full variable domain, its missing parts supplied by reference TRBV2 and TRBJ1-2, is EPEVTQTPSHQVTQMGQEVILRCVPISNHLYFYWYRQILGQKVEFLVSFYNNEISEKSEIFDDQFSVERPDGSNFTLKIRSTKLEDSAMYFCASSLGVLSGYTFGSGTRLTVV.

The chain uses TRBV11-2 and TRBJ2-3; TRBD2 aligns across 8 bases. Germline V lookup: CDR1 SGHAT, CDR2 FQNNGV. CDR3 length equals 16 residues. Trimming cost V 6 bases and J 3 bases; bases outside gene matches: 11. CDR3 amino acids: CASSRTSGVGTDTQYF. CDR3 nucleotides: TGTGCCAGCAGTCGTACTAGCGGAGTAGGGACAGATACGCAGTATTTT.

V gene TRBV2 combines with J gene TRBJ2-3; perhaps TRBD1 as D (5 bases). The CDR3 is 15 amino acids. Germline V gene sequence: CDR1 SNHLY, CDR2 FYNNEI. V lost 4 bases and J lost 3, with 14 bases in between. The DNA for the CDR3 is TGTGCCAGCAGTGGGGCAGGGCTGAATACAGATACGCAGTATTTT. Protein: CASSGAGLNTDTQYF.

The gene calls are TRBV2 and TRBJ1-2; the D gene is possibly TRBD1 (5 bases). V was trimmed by 6 bases and J by 4 bases, leaving 15 bases between them. Germline CDR1 is SNHLY and CDR2 is FYNNEI. The CDR3 extends over 14 amino acids. The CDR3 DNA reads as TGTGCCAGCAGCCCTCTGACAGCGTCCTATGGCTACACCTTC. As protein: CASSPLTASYGYTF.

This clone has only a few counts. The V gene is TRBV2, the J gene TRBJ1-5; D is ambiguous. Germline V gives CDR1 SNHLY, CDR2 FYNNEI. Trimming left V 3 bases short and J 9 bases short, with 15 bases between. The CDR3 spans 14 residues. The CDR3 bases are TGTGCCAGCAGTGATTTGATGGGGAGGCGGCCCCAGCATTTT. Its protein is CASSDLMGRRPQHF.

The V call is TRBV5-1, the J call TRBJ2-3; 12 nucleotides line up with TRBD2. This CDR3 region has 15 residues. Germline V gene data show CDR1 as SGHRS and CDR2 as YFSETQ. For the CDR3, the DNA is TGCGTCACGAGGACTAGCGGGGAAAGCACAGATACGCAGTATTTT. This encodes CVTRTSGESTDTQYF.